These T cell receptor beta chains were read from a single sample in a study of a mutant IDH1 vaccine in newly diagnosed glioma. Libraries were prepared by immunoSEQ multiplex PCR; TCRdb keeps only in-frame clonotypes and omits some of them. Altogether around 50,000 clones are present, less than 90% being singletons, with the ten largest covering roughly 4%. No antigens are known for them. The material was PBMCs, obtained from a glioma patient whose treatment included an IDH1 peptide vaccine. The receptors come from a young woman with glioma. CDR3s include the opening cysteine and the closing phenylalanine or tryptophan. The order of the fields is V gene, D gene, clone size, J gene, CDR3 DNA, CDR3 protein. A D gene is named only where the DNA matches it firmly. Only some rows state a clone size, as once, few, many or a class for expanded clones.

v_gene: TRBV7-9; d_gene: NA; abundance: once; j_gene: TRBJ1-6; CDR3nt: TGTGCCAGCAGCTTACTCAAGGGCCAGAATTCACCCCTCCACTTT; CDR3aa: CASSLLKGQNSPLHF
v_gene: TRBV7-2; d_gene: TRBD1; abundance: NA; j_gene: TRBJ1-4; CDR3nt: TGTGCCAGCAGCTATGACAGGGGGCAGAGTGAAAAACTGTTTTTT; CDR3aa: CASSYDRGQSEKLFF
v_gene: TRBV5-4; d_gene: TRBD2; abundance: few; j_gene: TRBJ2-1; CDR3nt: TGTGCCGGCGGGGGGGCCTCCTACAATGAGCAGTTCTTC; CDR3aa: CAGGGASYNEQFF
v_gene: TRBV14; d_gene: TRBD1; abundance: NA; j_gene: TRBJ1-1; CDR3nt: TGTGCCAGCAGCAACCGGGACAGGGTGAGAGGAGAAGCTTTCTTT; CDR3aa: CASSNRDRVRGEAFF
v_gene: TRBV18; d_gene: NA; abundance: few; j_gene: TRBJ1-1; CDR3nt: TGTGCCAGCTCACCAAAGTCTAGCACTGAAGCTTTCTTT; CDR3aa: CASSPKSSTEAFF
v_gene: TRBV4-3; d_gene: TRBD1; abundance: NA; j_gene: TRBJ1-6; CDR3nt: TGCGCCAGCAGCCAAGATACGACAGGGTGGAATTCACCCCTCCACTTT; CDR3aa: CASSQDTTGWNSPLHF
v_gene: TRBV19; d_gene: NA; abundance: NA; j_gene: TRBJ1-3; CDR3nt: TGTGCCACCCTCACAGCGCGGGGCCCCGGCTCTGGAAACACCATATATTTT; CDR3aa: CATLTARGPGSGNTIYF
v_gene: TRBV28; d_gene: NA; abundance: NA; j_gene: TRBJ1-2; CDR3nt: TGTGCCAGCAGTTTAAGCGCCTCTATGCGGTACACCTTC; CDR3aa: CASSLSASMRYTF
v_gene: TRBV11-2; d_gene: TRBD2; abundance: NA; j_gene: TRBJ2-7; CDR3nt: TGTGCCAGCAGCTTTGTAGTAGCGGGACCCCGCGAGCAGTACTTC; CDR3aa: CASSFVVAGPREQYF
v_gene: TRBV4-1; d_gene: NA; abundance: once; j_gene: TRBJ1-4; CDR3nt: TGCGCCAGCAGCCCCCGCGCATTAACTAATGAAAAACTGTTTTTT; CDR3aa: CASSPRALTNEKLFF
v_gene: TRBV6-4; d_gene: NA; abundance: NA; j_gene: TRBJ2-7; CDR3nt: TGTGCCAGCAGTGAAGGGCAACTAGACGGTCTGCCCCACGAGCAGTACTTC; CDR3aa: CASSEGQLDGLPHEQYF
v_gene: TRBV7-6; d_gene: NA; abundance: few; j_gene: TRBJ1-2; CDR3nt: TGTGCCAGCAGCTTAGACAAGGGGGCTAACTATGGCTACACCTTC; CDR3aa: CASSLDKGANYGYTF
v_gene: TRBV18; d_gene: NA; abundance: NA; j_gene: TRBJ1-1; CDR3nt: TGTGCCAGCTTGCAGGGGCAGAACACTGAAGCTTTCTTT; CDR3aa: CASLQGQNTEAFF
v_gene: TRBV7-9; d_gene: NA; abundance: NA; j_gene: TRBJ1-4; CDR3nt: TGTGCCAGCAGTCACGACCCCGCGCGGGACACAACAACTAATGAAAAACTGTTTTTT; CDR3aa: CASSHDPARDTTTNEKLFF
v_gene: TRBV1; d_gene: NA; abundance: NA; j_gene: TRBJ2-3; CDR3nt: TGCACCAGCAGCCCTGGGGGCCGGACCACAGATACGCAGTATTTT; CDR3aa: CTSSPGGRTTDTQYF
v_gene: TRBV5-4; d_gene: NA; abundance: NA; j_gene: TRBJ2-2; CDR3nt: TGTGCCTTCATAGAGGGCCTCCCCGGGGAGCTGTTTTTT; CDR3aa: CAFIEGLPGELFF
v_gene: TRBV5-1; d_gene: NA; abundance: NA; j_gene: TRBJ1-3; CDR3nt: TGCGCCAGCAACAGCGCCTCTGGAAACACCATATATTTT; CDR3aa: CASNSASGNTIYF
v_gene: TRBV11-3; d_gene: NA; abundance: once; j_gene: TRBJ2-7; CDR3nt: TGTGCCAGCAGCTGGGAGACAGGTTACGAGCAGTACTTC; CDR3aa: CASSWETGYEQYF
v_gene: TRBV7-9; d_gene: NA; abundance: NA; j_gene: TRBJ2-7; CDR3nt: TGTGCCAGCAGCTTAGACGGGACTCCCTACGAGCAGTACTTC; CDR3aa: CASSLDGTPYEQYF
v_gene: TRBV4-2; d_gene: NA; abundance: once; j_gene: TRBJ1-1; CDR3nt: TGTGCCAGCAGCCGGGACTTTGCGGCTGAAGCTTTCTTT; CDR3aa: CASSRDFAAEAFF
v_gene: TRBV6-5; d_gene: NA; abundance: NA; j_gene: TRBJ1-5; CDR3nt: TGTGCCAGCAGTCCCCGCTTATATAGCAATCAGCCCCAGCATTTT; CDR3aa: CASSPRLYSNQPQHF
v_gene: TRBV6-4; d_gene: NA; abundance: NA; j_gene: TRBJ2-3; CDR3nt: TGTGCCAGCAGTGACGCTGACACAGATACGCAGTATTTT; CDR3aa: CASSDADTDTQYF
v_gene: TRBV11-2; d_gene: NA; abundance: NA; j_gene: TRBJ1-2; CDR3nt: TGTGCCAGCAGCCTTTCGGCCCCCCGTTCATCTGGCTACACCTTC; CDR3aa: CASSLSAPRSSGYTF
v_gene: TRBV25-1; d_gene: NA; abundance: NA; j_gene: TRBJ1-2; CDR3nt: TGTGCCAGCAGTGAAGGAGGCAGGTCGGGCTATGGCTACACCTTC; CDR3aa: CASSEGGRSGYGYTF
v_gene: TRBV11-3; d_gene: NA; abundance: few; j_gene: TRBJ2-7; CDR3nt: TGTGCCAGCAGCCCCCCCCTAGGAGGCGAGCAGTACTTC; CDR3aa: CASSPPLGGEQYF
v_gene: TRBV18; d_gene: NA; abundance: NA; j_gene: TRBJ1-3; CDR3nt: TGTGCCAGCTCACCAAAACAAAGCAGGGACGCCTCTGGAAACACCATATATTTT; CDR3aa: CASSPKQSRDASGNTIYF
v_gene: TRBV11-3; d_gene: NA; abundance: NA; j_gene: TRBJ2-5; CDR3nt: TGTGCCAGCAGCGAGGAGGGGGTAGAGACCCAGTACTTC; CDR3aa: CASSEEGVETQYF
v_gene: TRBV5-1; d_gene: TRBD2; abundance: NA; j_gene: TRBJ2-1; CDR3nt: TGCGCCAGCAGCTTGGCTAGGGGACTAGCGGATGAGCAGTTCTTC; CDR3aa: CASSLARGLADEQFF
v_gene: TRBV2; d_gene: NA; abundance: NA; j_gene: TRBJ2-2; CDR3nt: TGTGCCAGCAGCCCGAGGGGGAACACCGGGGAGCTGTTTTTT; CDR3aa: CASSPRGNTGELFF
v_gene: TRBV27; d_gene: NA; abundance: NA; j_gene: TRBJ1-2; CDR3nt: TGTGCCAGCAGTTTATCCCGCCTTGGGCCCTATGGCTACACCTTC; CDR3aa: CASSLSRLGPYGYTF
v_gene: TRBV11-2; d_gene: NA; abundance: NA; j_gene: TRBJ2-5; CDR3nt: TGTGCCAGCAGCCCAACTGGGGGGTTTGAAGAGACCCAGTACTTC; CDR3aa: CASSPTGGFEETQYF
v_gene: TRBV19; d_gene: TRBD1; abundance: NA; j_gene: TRBJ1-2; CDR3nt: TGTGCCAGTAGTATAGAGGAGGGGGCGAACTATGGCTACACCTTC; CDR3aa: CASSIEEGANYGYTF
v_gene: TRBV10-3; d_gene: TRBD2; abundance: NA; j_gene: TRBJ2-7; CDR3nt: TGTGCCATCAGTGAGTCTACTAGCGGGAACTACGAGCAGTACTTC; CDR3aa: CAISESTSGNYEQYF
v_gene: TRBV7-2; d_gene: TRBD1; abundance: NA; j_gene: TRBJ2-3; CDR3nt: TGTGCCAGCAGCGTGGACAGGGCAGCAGATACGCAGTATTTT; CDR3aa: CASSVDRAADTQYF
v_gene: TRBV5-6; d_gene: TRBD1; abundance: NA; j_gene: TRBJ2-1; CDR3nt: TGTGCCAGCAGTCCCAGGGGGCCCAGCTCCTACAATGAGCAGTTCTTC; CDR3aa: CASSPRGPSSYNEQFF
v_gene: TRBV11-3; d_gene: NA; abundance: NA; j_gene: TRBJ2-7; CDR3nt: TGTGCCAGCAGCTTAGTCGGGATTGTCTACGAGCAGTACTTC; CDR3aa: CASSLVGIVYEQYF
v_gene: TRBV7-9; d_gene: NA; abundance: NA; j_gene: TRBJ1-5; CDR3nt: TGTGCCAGCAGCCCGAGCGGATTCGGTCAGCCCCAGCATTTT; CDR3aa: CASSPSGFGQPQHF
v_gene: TRBV21-1; d_gene: NA; abundance: NA; j_gene: TRBJ1-2; CDR3nt: TGTGCCAGCAGCAAAGTCGGGGACAGGGGGTTCGGCTACACCTTC; CDR3aa: CASSKVGDRGFGYTF
v_gene: TRBV5-1; d_gene: NA; abundance: NA; j_gene: TRBJ2-1; CDR3nt: TGCGCCAGCAGCTTGGCCGTTAGCAATGAGCAGTTCTTC; CDR3aa: CASSLAVSNEQFF
v_gene: TRBV9; d_gene: NA; abundance: NA; j_gene: TRBJ2-1; CDR3nt: TGTGCCAGCAGCGTAGGTCTAGCCACTAATGAGCAGTTCTTC; CDR3aa: CASSVGLATNEQFF
v_gene: TRBV5-3; d_gene: TRBD2; abundance: NA; j_gene: TRBJ2-1; CDR3nt: TGTGCCAGAAGCAGCCAACTAGCGGGAGAGGTGCAGTACAATGAGCAGTTCTTC; CDR3aa: CARSSQLAGEVQYNEQFF
v_gene: TRBV5-1; d_gene: NA; abundance: NA; j_gene: TRBJ2-1; CDR3nt: TGCGCCAGCAGCTTGTCCGGACCGGCTACGCCGTTCTTC; CDR3aa: CASSLSGPATPFF
v_gene: TRBV4-2; d_gene: TRBD1; abundance: NA; j_gene: TRBJ2-1; CDR3nt: TGTGCCAGCAGCCAGCAACAGGGGAATGAGCAGTTCTTC; CDR3aa: CASSQQQGNEQFF
v_gene: TRBV5-4; d_gene: TRBD1; abundance: NA; j_gene: TRBJ2-3; CDR3nt: TGTGCCAGCAGCTCCGGACAGGGGAGGAGGACAGATACGCAGTATTTT; CDR3aa: CASSSGQGRRTDTQYF
v_gene: TRBV2; d_gene: TRBD1; abundance: NA; j_gene: TRBJ1-2; CDR3nt: TGTGCCAGCAGTGCGCTCAGGGGGGCGCAGGACTATGGCTACACCTTC; CDR3aa: CASSALRGAQDYGYTF